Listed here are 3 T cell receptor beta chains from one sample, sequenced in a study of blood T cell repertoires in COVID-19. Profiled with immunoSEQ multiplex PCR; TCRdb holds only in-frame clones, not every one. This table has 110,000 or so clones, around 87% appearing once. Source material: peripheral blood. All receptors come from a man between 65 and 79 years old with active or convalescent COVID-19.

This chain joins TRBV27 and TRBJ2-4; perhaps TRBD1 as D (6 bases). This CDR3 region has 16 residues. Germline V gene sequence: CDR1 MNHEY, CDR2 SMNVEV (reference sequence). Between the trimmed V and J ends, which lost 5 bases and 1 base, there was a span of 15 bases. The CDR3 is CASSKQGIGAKNIQYF. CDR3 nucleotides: TGTGCCAGCAGTAAGCAGGGGATAGGGGCCAAAAACATTCAGTACTTC.

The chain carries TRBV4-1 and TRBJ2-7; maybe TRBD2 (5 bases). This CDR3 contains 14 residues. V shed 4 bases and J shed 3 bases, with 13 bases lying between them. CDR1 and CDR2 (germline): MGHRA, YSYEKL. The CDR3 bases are TGCGCCAGCAGCCCAACCCCTAGCAGCTACGAGCAGTACTTC. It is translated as CASSPTPSSYEQYF.

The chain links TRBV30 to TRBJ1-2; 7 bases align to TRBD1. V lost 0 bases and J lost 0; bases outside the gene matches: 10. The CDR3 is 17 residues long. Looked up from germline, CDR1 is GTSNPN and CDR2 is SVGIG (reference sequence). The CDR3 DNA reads TGTGCCTGGAGTGTATCCGAGACAGGGTTAGCTAACTATGGCTACACCTTC. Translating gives CAWSVSETGLANYGYTF.